These 12 T cell receptor beta chains share one sample of origin, sequenced in a study of blood T cell repertoires in COVID-19. Profiled with immunoSEQ multiplex PCR; TCRdb holds only in-frame clones, not every one. This table holds about 240,000 clones, almost 85% found once. Sequencing was performed on peripheral blood. Receptors originate from a man aged 45-65 years with acute or convalescent COVID-19.

The chain uses TRBV19 and TRBJ2-1, with 8 bases fitting TRBD2. This CDR3 contains 13 residues. Per the germline V gene, CDR1 is LNHDA and CDR2 is SQIVND (reference sequence). V lost 7 bases, J lost 8 bases, and 7 bases stayed unmatched. CDR3 sequence: CASTWRGAHEQFF. The CDR3, as DNA: TGTGCCAGTACTTGGCGGGGGGCCCATGAGCAGTTCTTC.

The genes are TRBV20-1 and TRBJ2-7, with D possibly TRBD2 on 5 matching bases. Germline V gene sequence: CDR1 DFQATT, CDR2 SNEGSKA (reference sequence). The V end lost 5 bases, the J end lost 6 bases, and 11 bases lay between the germline ends. There are 11 residues in the CDR3. The CDR3 loop reads CSAASGFEQYF. Written as DNA, the CDR3 is TGCAGTGCTGCCTCGGGGTTCGAGCAGTACTTC.

The rearrangement joins TRBV4-2 to TRBJ2-5, with TRBD1 matching over 7 bases. The CDR3 has 16 residues. Trimming cost V 4 bases and J 5 bases; bases outside gene matches: 13. Germline V gene sequence: CDR1 LGHNA, CDR2 YNFKEQ. The CDR3 protein is CASSRSDRPQGETQYF. The DNA for the CDR3 is TGTGCCAGCAGCCGGTCAGACAGGCCACAGGGGGAGACCCAGTACTTC.

This chain connects TRBV28 to TRBJ2-7, with 7 nucleotides matching TRBD1. The V and J ends lost 6 bases and 2 bases, in that order; junction bases with no gene match: 7. The CDR3 contains 14 residues. CDR1 is MDHEN and CDR2 is SYDVKM in the germline V gene. CDR3 coding DNA: TGTGCCAGCAGGATCGGGACAGCAGCCTACGAGCAGTACTTC. This translates into CASRIGTAAYEQYF. Based on the CDR3 plus reference TRBV28 and TRBJ2-7, the full variable domain is DVKVTQSSRYLVKRTGEKVFLECVQDMDHENMFWYRQDPGLGLRLIYFSYDVKMKEKGDIPEGYSVSREKKERFSLILESASTNQTSMYLCASRIGTAAYEQYFGPGTRLTVT.

The chain uses TRBV7-2 and TRBJ1-5; no clear D gene. The CDR3 length is 14 residues. Trimming took off 2 bases at V and 4 bases at J, with 9 bases between the two ends. Germline lookup yields CDR1 SGHTA and CDR2 FQGNSA. CDR3 in amino acids: CASSLSLENQPQHF. DNA of the CDR3: TGTGCCAGCAGCTTATCCTTGGAGAATCAGCCCCAGCATTTT.

This chain joins TRBV24-1 and TRBJ2-2, with 7 bases fitting TRBD1. There are 14 residues in the CDR3. With 5 bases clipped from V and 1 base from J, the junction kept 0 bases outside the gene matches. Germline CDR1 is KGHDR and CDR2 is SFDVKD. CDR3 DNA sequence: TGTGCCACCAGTGCAGGGGGGAACACCGGGGAGCTGTTTTTT. Translated: CATSAGGNTGELFF.

This clone turned up a few times. The chain recombines TRBV4-1 with TRBJ1-1; possibly TRBD1 for D (5 bases). V lost 4 bases to trimming and J lost 6 bases, with 12 bases between them. This CDR3 has 13 residues. CDR1 is MGHRA, CDR2 YSYEKL, per germline. CDR3 region: CASSPGGFPEAFF. For the CDR3, the DNA is TGCGCCAGCAGCCCGGGGGGGTTCCCTGAAGCTTTCTTT.

The CDR3 here is CASSQYGGDYTEAFF. The CDR3, as DNA: TGTGCCAGCAGCCAATACGGCGGGGATTACACTGAAGCTTTCTTT. The gene calls are TRBV14 and TRBJ1-1; D is unclear. Per the germline V gene, CDR1 is SGHDN and CDR2 is FVKESK. The CDR3 has 15 residues. Trimming removed 2 bases from V and 3 bases from J, with 13 bases in between.

This clone has just one count. The rearrangement links TRBV30 to TRBJ2-1; D may be TRBD1 (6 bases). Germline CDR1 is GTSNPN and CDR2 is SVGIG (reference sequence). V was pared by 7 bases and J by 0 bases, with 10 bases between. CDR3 length: 13 amino acids. CDR3 DNA sequence: TGTGCCTTCACAGGGCTCTCCTACAATGAGCAGTTCTTC. Translating gives CAFTGLSYNEQFF.

This chain links TRBV9 with TRBJ1-2; maybe TRBD1 (5 bases). Germline assignment: CDR1 SGDLS and CDR2 YYNGEE. The length of the CDR3 is 13 residues. The germline V and J ends were trimmed by 4 bases and 4 bases, with 11 bases remaining between them. CDR3 nucleotide sequence: TGTGCCAGCAGCCCCAGGGAGGGCTATGGCTACACCTTC. Protein: CASSPREGYGYTF.

This clone was picked up many times. The chain carries TRBV4-1 and TRBJ2-7; TRBD2 is a possible D gene (6 bases). In germline, CDR1 is MGHRA, CDR2 YSYEKL. The germline V and J ends were trimmed by 0 bases and 2 bases, with 14 bases remaining between them. This CDR3 spans 16 amino acids. This CDR3 reads CASSQEEVAATYEQYF. The CDR3 region has the DNA TGCGCCAGCAGCCAAGAAGAAGTAGCGGCAACCTACGAGCAGTACTTC.

This chain links TRBV19 with TRBJ2-2, with TRBD1 matching 7 bases. There are 15 residues in the CDR3. The germline gives CDR1 LNHDA, CDR2 SQIVND (reference sequence). J gave up 9 bases and V 6 bases, and 13 bases lay outside the gene matches. In DNA, the CDR3 is TGTGCCAGTAGCAACAGACTAACAGGGGAGAGGGAGCTGTTTTTT. This sequence encodes CASSNRLTGERELFF. Based on the CDR3 plus reference TRBV19 and TRBJ2-2, the full variable domain is DGGITQSPKYLFRKEGQNVTLSCEQNLNHDAMYWYRQDPGQGLRLIYYSQIVNDFQKGDIAEGYSVSREKKESFPLTVTSAQKNPTAFYLCASSNRLTGERELFFGEGSRLTVL.